This TCR beta chain was recorded in a study of immune heterogeneity within non-small cell lung tumors. Points from the study as a whole: Recurrence of the same dominant CDR3 beta clonotypes was seen across tumor sites within a patient, and site-unique high-frequency clones were present alongside them. With local tumor mutational burden, local T-cell clonality showed a moderate but significant correlation (R about 0.35).

Template input, which was bulk tumor genomic DNA, totaled roughly 650 ng per sample. Several biopsies per primary tumor were taken during surgery, spaced as far apart as possible. Samples came from untreated patients having curative surgery for newly diagnosed non-small cell lung cancer. Only a few counts were recorded for this clonotype. Its cognate antigen is unknown. Multiplex PCR was performed with 32 V and 13 J primers, and it amplified TCR beta CDR3. One entry per CDR3 protein, called by TCRdb with MiXCR from the multiplex PCR reads. The profile shows fewer than 25,000 distinct CDR3 sequences, 27% of them singletons. CDR3 length equals 13 residues. The ends were cut back, 0 bases at V and 4 bases at J, with 6 bases in the middle. CDR1 and CDR2 (germline): LGHNA, YNFKEQ.

This receptor was taken from a man aged 35 to 55 with non-small cell lung cancer. The chain uses TRBV4-2 and TRBJ1-2, with D unresolved. Material for sequencing was lung tumor tissue. For the CDR3, the DNA is TGTGCCAGCAGCCAAGAAATCACCTATGGCTACACCTTC. This sequence encodes CASSQEITYGYTF.